The 9 T cell receptor beta chains below come from one sample, sequenced in a study of blood T cell repertoires in COVID-19. Sequencing used immunoSEQ multiplex PCR; TCRdb keeps in-frame clones, though not all of them. The sample has about 210,000 clones; roughly 87% are singletons. The specimen was PBMCs or T cells enriched from blood (not recorded which). The source of these receptors is a young man with acute COVID-19.

The chain employs TRBV29-1 and TRBJ2-1, with 15 positions matching TRBD2. Germline CDR1 and CDR2: SQVTM and ANQGSEA. Trimming cost V 7 bases and J 7 bases; bases outside gene matches: 8. CDR3 length: 15 amino acids. CDR3: CSAARTSGRANEQFF. CDR3 coding DNA: TGCAGCGCCGCCCGGACTAGCGGGAGGGCAAATGAGCAGTTCTTC.

The gene calls are TRBV27 and TRBJ1-2; 7 positions agree with TRBD1. The germline V gene encodes CDR1 MNHEY and CDR2 SMNVEV (reference sequence). V shed 6 bases, J shed 8 bases, and the junction held 12 bases outside the gene matches. This CDR3 contains 14 residues. CDR3 region: CASRHPQGMRGYTF. The DNA for the CDR3 is TGTGCCAGCAGACATCCACAGGGGATGCGGGGCTACACCTTC.

This sequence joins TRBV7-9 and TRBJ2-1, with 8 nucleotides matching TRBD2. Germline trimming cut 2 bases from V and 7 bases from J; bases unmatched to any gene: 10. CDR3 size: 16 residues. The germline gives CDR1 SEHNR, CDR2 FQNEAQ (reference sequence). Here the CDR3 reads CASSLPPGLGLNEQFF. DNA for the CDR3: TGTGCCAGCAGCTTACCTCCGGGACTAGGGTTGAATGAGCAGTTCTTC.

The chain combines TRBV28 with TRBJ2-3; 7 bases match TRBD2. Germline V CDR1 and CDR2: MDHEN, SYDVKM. The CDR3 sequence is 15 residues long. Trimming took 2 bases from V and 2 from J; bases not matched to a gene: 4. The CDR3 here is CASSLTGGITDTQYF. DNA for the CDR3: TGTGCCAGCAGTTTAACGGGAGGAATCACAGATACGCAGTATTTT.

This chain links TRBV10-3 with TRBJ2-1; maybe TRBD2 (6 bases). The V end lost 4 bases, the J end lost 5 bases, and 12 bases lay between the germline ends. CDR3 size: 14 residues. CDR1 is ENHRY and CDR2 is SYGVKD in the germline V gene. The CDR3 protein is CAISGGDANNEQFF. As DNA, the CDR3 is TGTGCCATCAGTGGGGGGGACGCTAACAATGAGCAGTTCTTC.

The J gene is TRBJ1-1, the V gene TRBV11-3; a weak D match, TRBD1 (5 bases). Trimming stripped 3 bases from V and 7 bases from J, with 12 bases between. The CDR3 runs 13 residues. Germline V gene lookup returns CDR1 SGHNT and CDR2 YENEEA. The DNA for the CDR3 is TGTGCCAGCAGCTTTCGGGGGGTGGGTGAAGCTTTCTTT. It encodes CASSFRGVGEAFF.

The V and J genes are TRBV28 and TRBJ2-7, with D tentatively TRBD1 (5 bases). The germline V gene has CDR1 MDHEN and CDR2 SYDVKM. V lost 6 bases and J lost 2, with 17 bases in between. The CDR3 consists of 15 residues. The CDR3, as DNA: TGTGCCAGCAGCCAAATCTTGACAGAGACCTACGAGCAGTACTTC. It codes for CASSQILTETYEQYF.

This clone was picked up one time. This CDR3 reads CASSPAGQGGETQYF. As DNA, the CDR3 is TGTGCCAGCAGTCCCGCGGGACAGGGAGGGGAGACCCAGTACTTC. The V and J genes are TRBV27 and TRBJ2-5, with 9 bases lining up with TRBD1. V trimming: 5 bases; J trimming: 5 bases; junction bases outside the gene matches: 9. This CDR3 spans 15 amino acids. Germline CDR1 reads MNHEY; CDR2 reads SMNVEV (reference sequence).

This sequence joins TRBV27 and TRBJ1-4; tentatively, D is TRBD1 (5 bases). Germline lookup yields CDR1 MNHEY and CDR2 SMNVEV (reference sequence). Trimming left V 4 bases short and J 3 bases short, with 12 bases between. The CDR3 spans 15 residues. The CDR3 DNA sequence: TGTGCCAGCAGTTGGAGGGGAGGTCCTAATGAAAAACTGTTTTTT. Its translation is CASSWRGGPNEKLFF.